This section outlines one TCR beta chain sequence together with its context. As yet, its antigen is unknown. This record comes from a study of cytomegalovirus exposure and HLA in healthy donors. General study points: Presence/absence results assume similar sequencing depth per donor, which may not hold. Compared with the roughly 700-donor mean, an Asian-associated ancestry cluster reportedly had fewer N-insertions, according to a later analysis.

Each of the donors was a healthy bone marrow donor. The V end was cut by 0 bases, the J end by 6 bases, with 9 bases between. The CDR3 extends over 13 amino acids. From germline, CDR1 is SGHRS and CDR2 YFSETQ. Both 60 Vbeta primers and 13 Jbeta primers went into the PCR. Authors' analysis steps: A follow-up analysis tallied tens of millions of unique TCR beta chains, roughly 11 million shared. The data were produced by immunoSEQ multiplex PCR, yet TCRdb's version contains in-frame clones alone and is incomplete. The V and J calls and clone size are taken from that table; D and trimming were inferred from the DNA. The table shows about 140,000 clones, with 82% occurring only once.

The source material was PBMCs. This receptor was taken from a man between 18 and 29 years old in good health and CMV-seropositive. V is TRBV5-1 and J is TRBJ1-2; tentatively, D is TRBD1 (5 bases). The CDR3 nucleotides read TGCGCCAGCAGCTTGGGGGCAGGGAATGGCTACACCTTC. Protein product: CASSLGAGNGYTF.